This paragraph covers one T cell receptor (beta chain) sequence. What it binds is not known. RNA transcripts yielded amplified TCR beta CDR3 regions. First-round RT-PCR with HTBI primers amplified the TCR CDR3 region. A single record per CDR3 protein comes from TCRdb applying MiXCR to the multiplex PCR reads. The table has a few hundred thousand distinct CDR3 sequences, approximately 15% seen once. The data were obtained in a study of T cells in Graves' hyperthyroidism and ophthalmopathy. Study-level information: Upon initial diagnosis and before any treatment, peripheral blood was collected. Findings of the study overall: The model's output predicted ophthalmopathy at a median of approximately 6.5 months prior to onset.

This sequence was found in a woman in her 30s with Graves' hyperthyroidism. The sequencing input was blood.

The CDR3 coding sequence is TGTGCCAGCTCACCAATTGACAAGACGGGAGAGGAGACCCAGTACTTC. Its translation: CASSPIDKTGEETQYF. V and J are TRBV18 and TRBJ2-5; possible D gene TRBD2, 6 bases. Trimming shortened V by 2 bases and J by 5 bases, and 18 bases separated the two germline ends. Germline V gene sequence: CDR1 KGHSH, CDR2 LQKENI. The CDR3 spans 16 residues.